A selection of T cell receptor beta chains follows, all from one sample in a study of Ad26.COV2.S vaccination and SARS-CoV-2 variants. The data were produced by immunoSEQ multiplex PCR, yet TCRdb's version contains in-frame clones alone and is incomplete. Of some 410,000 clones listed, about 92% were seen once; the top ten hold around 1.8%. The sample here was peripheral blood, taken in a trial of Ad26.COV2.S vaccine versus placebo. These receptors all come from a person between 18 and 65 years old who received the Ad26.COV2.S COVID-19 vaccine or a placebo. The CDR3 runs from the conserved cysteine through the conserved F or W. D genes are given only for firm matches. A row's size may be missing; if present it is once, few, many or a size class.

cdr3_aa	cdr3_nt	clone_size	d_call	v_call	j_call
CASSWSVGYGYTF	TGCGCCAGCAGCTGGTCGGTCGGATATGGCTACACCTTC	.	.	TRBV5-1	TRBJ1-2
CSVVPGSNYGYTF	TGCAGCGTTGTTCCAGGATCTAACTATGGCTACACCTTC	.	.	TRBV29-1	TRBJ1-2
CASSLDGRLAGSTYEQYF	TGTGCCAGCAGCTTAGATGGACGGCTAGCGGGGAGTACCTACGAGCAGTACTTC	.	TRBD2	TRBV7-2	TRBJ2-7
CASSLSVATNEKLFF	TGTGCCAGCAGCTTAAGCGTAGCAACTAATGAAAAACTGTTTTTT	.	.	TRBV7-2	TRBJ1-4
CASSLTGVGSGANVLTF	TGTGCCAGCAGCTTAACGGGGGTGGGCTCTGGGGCCAACGTCCTGACTTTC	.	.	TRBV5-4	TRBJ2-6
CAWSLTGPGEKLFF	TGTGCCTGGAGTCTGACAGGCCCCGGCGAAAAACTGTTTTTT	.	.	TRBV30	TRBJ1-4
CASSLGGHGINYGYTF	TGTGCCAGCAGCTTGGGAGGACACGGCATAAACTATGGCTACACCTTC	.	.	TRBV7-2	TRBJ1-2
CASSLQTGGREKLFF	TGTGCCAGCAGCCTACAAACAGGGGGCCGCGAAAAACTGTTTTTT	.	TRBD1	TRBV7-9	TRBJ1-4
CSVLRETQYF	TGCAGCGTTTTGAGAGAGACCCAGTACTTC	.	.	TRBV29-1	TRBJ2-5
CASSLTSGPAQGQFF	TGCGCCAGCAGCTTAACTAGCGGGCCCGCCCAGGGGCAGTTCTTC	.	TRBD2	TRBV5-1	TRBJ2-1
CASSYVTYNEQFF	TGTGCCAGCAGTTACGTTACCTACAATGAGCAGTTCTTC	.	.	TRBV6-2/TRBV6-3	TRBJ2-1
CASSPQGNTIYF	TGTGCCAGCAGCCCCCAGGGAAACACCATATATTTT	.	.	TRBV9	TRBJ1-3
CASSFTVSEAFF	TGTGCCAGCAGCTTTACGGTTTCTGAAGCTTTCTTT	.	.	TRBV7-9	TRBJ1-1
CASSFDQGPYEQYF	TGTGCCAGCAGCTTCGACCAGGGGCCCTACGAGCAGTACTTC	.	.	TRBV5-4	TRBJ2-7
CASSPYRASTDTQYF	TGTGCCAGCAGCCCGTACAGGGCTAGCACAGATACGCAGTATTTT	.	.	TRBV9	TRBJ2-3
CASSPTGTENTEAFF	TGCGCCAGCAGCCCCACCGGGACGGAAAACACTGAAGCTTTCTTT	.	.	TRBV5-1	TRBJ1-1
CASSEVAGEQETQYF	TGCGCCAGCAGTGAGGTAGCGGGGGAACAAGAGACCCAGTACTTC	once	TRBD2	TRBV10-2	TRBJ2-5
CASSAGYGYTF	TGTGCCAGCAGTGCGGGGTATGGCTACACCTTC	few	.	TRBV25-1	TRBJ1-2
CASSVAGKPYEQYF	TGTGCCAGCAGCGTCGCCGGGAAGCCCTACGAGCAGTACTTC	once	.	TRBV9	TRBJ2-7
CASSTLEGFVAVGYTF	TGTGCCAGCAGTACCCTTGAGGGGTTTGTGGCGGTTGGCTACACCTTC	.	.	TRBV27	TRBJ1-2
CASSFPSDSSYNEQFF	TGTGCCAGCAGCTTCCCTAGTGATAGCTCCTACAATGAGCAGTTCTTC	.	.	TRBV11-2	TRBJ2-1
CAISGNYEQYF	TGTGCCATCAGTGGGAACTACGAGCAGTACTTC	.	.	TRBV10-3	TRBJ2-7
CASSQDLRNEQYF	TGCGCCAGCAGCCAAGATTTGAGGAACGAGCAGTACTTC	once	.	TRBV4-3	TRBJ2-7
CASNRQRGDFSYEQYF	TGTGCCAGCAACCGTCAGCGGGGCGATTTCTCCTACGAGCAGTACTTC	.	TRBD2	TRBV3-1/TRBV3-2	TRBJ2-7